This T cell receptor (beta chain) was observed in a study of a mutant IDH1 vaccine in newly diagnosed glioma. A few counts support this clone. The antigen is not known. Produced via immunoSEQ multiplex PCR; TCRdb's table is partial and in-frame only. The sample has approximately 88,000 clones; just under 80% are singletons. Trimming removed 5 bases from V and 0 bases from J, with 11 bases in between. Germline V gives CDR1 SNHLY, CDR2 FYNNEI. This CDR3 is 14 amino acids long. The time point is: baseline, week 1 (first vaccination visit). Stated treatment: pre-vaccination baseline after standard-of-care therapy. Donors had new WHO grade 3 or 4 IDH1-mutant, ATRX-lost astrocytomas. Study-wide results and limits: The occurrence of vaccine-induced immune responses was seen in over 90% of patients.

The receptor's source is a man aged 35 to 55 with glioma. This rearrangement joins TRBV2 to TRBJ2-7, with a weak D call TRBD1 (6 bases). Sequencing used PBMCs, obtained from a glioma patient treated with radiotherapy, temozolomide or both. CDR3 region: CASSSDRSSYEQYF. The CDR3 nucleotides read TGTGCCAGCAGTTCAGACAGGAGCTCCTACGAGCAGTACTTC.